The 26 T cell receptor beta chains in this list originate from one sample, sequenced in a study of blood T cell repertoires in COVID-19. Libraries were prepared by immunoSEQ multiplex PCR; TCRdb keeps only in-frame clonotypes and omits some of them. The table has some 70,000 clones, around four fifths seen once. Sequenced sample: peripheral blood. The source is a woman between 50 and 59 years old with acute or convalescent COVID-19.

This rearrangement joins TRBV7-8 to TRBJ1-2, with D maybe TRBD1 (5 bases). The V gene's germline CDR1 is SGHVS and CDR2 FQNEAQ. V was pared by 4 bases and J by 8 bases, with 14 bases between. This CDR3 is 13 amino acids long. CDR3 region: CASSSDGGWGYTF. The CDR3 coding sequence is TGTGCCAGCAGCTCCGACGGGGGATGGGGCTACACCTTC.

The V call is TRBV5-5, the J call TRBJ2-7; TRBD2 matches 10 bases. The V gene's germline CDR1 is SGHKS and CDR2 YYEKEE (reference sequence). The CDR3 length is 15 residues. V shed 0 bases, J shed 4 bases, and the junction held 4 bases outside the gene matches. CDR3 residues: CASSLAASGSYEQYF. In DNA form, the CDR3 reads TGTGCCAGCAGCTTGGCGGCTAGCGGGAGTTACGAGCAGTACTTC.

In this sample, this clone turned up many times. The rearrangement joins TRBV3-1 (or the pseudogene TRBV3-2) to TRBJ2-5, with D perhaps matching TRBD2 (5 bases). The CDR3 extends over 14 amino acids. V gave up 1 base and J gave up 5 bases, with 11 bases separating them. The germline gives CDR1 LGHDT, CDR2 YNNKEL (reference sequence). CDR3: CASSQAPRGETQYF. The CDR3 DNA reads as TGTGCCAGCAGCCAAGCGCCCCGAGGGGAGACCCAGTACTTC.

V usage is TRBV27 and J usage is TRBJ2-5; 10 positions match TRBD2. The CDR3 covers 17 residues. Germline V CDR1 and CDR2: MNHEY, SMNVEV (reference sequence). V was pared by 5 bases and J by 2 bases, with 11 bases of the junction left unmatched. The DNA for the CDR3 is TGTGCCAGCAGTCCTCTCCGGACTAGCGGCTTTCAAGAGACCCAGTACTTC. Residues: CASSPLRTSGFQETQYF.

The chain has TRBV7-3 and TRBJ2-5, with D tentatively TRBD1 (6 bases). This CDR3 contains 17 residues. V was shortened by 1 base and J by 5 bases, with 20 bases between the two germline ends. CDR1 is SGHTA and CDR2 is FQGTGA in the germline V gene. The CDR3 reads CASSLMGVGAVGETQYF. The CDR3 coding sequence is TGTGCCAGCAGCTTAATGGGTGTGGGGGCAGTAGGGGAGACCCAGTACTTC.

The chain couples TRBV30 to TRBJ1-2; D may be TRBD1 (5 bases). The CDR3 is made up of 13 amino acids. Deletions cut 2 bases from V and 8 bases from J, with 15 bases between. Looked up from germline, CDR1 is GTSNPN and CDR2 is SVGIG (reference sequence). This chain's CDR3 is CAWSSGLTGGYTF. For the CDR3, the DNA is TGTGCCTGGAGTTCGGGACTGACCGGCGGCTACACCTTC.

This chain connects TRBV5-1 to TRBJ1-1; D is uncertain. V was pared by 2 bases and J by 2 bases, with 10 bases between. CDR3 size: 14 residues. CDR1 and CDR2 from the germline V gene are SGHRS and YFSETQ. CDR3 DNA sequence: TGCGCCAGCAGCTTAGTTGGGCTAAACACTGAAGCTTTCTTT. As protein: CASSLVGLNTEAFF.

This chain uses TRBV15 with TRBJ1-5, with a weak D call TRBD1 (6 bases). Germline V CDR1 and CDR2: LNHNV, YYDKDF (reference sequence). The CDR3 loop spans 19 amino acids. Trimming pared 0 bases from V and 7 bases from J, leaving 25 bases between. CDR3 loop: CATSRDNIGGQRIGQPQHF. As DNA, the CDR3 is TGTGCCACCAGCAGAGATAACATCGGCGGACAGCGGATTGGGCAGCCCCAGCATTTT.

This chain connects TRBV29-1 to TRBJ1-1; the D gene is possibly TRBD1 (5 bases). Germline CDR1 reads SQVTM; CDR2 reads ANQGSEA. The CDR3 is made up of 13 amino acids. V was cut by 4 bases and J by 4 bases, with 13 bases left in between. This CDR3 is CSVVVSGGTEAFF. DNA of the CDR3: TGCAGCGTTGTTGTATCCGGGGGCACTGAAGCTTTCTTT. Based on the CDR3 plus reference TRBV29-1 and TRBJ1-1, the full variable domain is SAVISQKPSRDICQRGTSLTIQCQVDSQVTMMFWYRQQPGQSLTLIATANQGSEATYESGFVIDKFPISRPNLTFSTLTVSNMSPEDSSIYLCSVVVSGGTEAFFGQGTRLTVV.

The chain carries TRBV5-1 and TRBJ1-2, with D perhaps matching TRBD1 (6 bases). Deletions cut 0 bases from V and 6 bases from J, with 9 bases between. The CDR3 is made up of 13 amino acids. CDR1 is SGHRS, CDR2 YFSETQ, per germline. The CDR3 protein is CASSLEGQHGYTF. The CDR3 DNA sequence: TGCGCCAGCAGCTTGGAGGGACAACATGGCTACACCTTC.

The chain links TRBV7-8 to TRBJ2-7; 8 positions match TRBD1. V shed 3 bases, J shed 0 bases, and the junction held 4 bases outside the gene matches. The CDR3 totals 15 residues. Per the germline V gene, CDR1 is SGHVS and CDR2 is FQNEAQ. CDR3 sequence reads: CASSFGQGSSYEQYF. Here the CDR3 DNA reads TGTGCCAGCAGCTTCGGACAGGGAAGCTCCTACGAGCAGTACTTC.

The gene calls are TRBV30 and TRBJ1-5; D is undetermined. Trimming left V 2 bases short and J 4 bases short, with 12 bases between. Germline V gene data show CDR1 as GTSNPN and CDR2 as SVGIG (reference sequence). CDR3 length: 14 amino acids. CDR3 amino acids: CAWSSGLENQPQHF. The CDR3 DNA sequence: TGTGCCTGGAGTTCTGGATTGGAGAATCAGCCCCAGCATTTT.

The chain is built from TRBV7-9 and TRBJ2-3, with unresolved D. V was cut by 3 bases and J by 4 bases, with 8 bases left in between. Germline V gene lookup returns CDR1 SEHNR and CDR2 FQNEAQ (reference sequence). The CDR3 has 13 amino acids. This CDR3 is CASSFYGPDTQYF. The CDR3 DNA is TGTGCCAGCAGCTTCTATGGGCCAGATACGCAGTATTTT.

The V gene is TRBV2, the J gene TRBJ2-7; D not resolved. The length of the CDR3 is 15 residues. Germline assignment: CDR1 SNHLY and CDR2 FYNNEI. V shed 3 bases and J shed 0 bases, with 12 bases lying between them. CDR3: CASSDWQASSYEQYF. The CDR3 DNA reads TGTGCCAGCAGTGACTGGCAGGCGAGCTCCTACGAGCAGTACTTC. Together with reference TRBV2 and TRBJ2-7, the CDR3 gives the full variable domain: EPEVTQTPSHQVTQMGQEVILRCVPISNHLYFYWYRQILGQKVEFLVSFYNNEISEKSEIFDDQFSVERPDGSNFTLKIRSTKLEDSAMYFCASSDWQASSYEQYFGPGTRLTVT.

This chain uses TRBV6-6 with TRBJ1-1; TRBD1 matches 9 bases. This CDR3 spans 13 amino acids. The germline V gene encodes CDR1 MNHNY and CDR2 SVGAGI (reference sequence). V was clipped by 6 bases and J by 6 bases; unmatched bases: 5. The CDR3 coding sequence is TGTGCCAGCAGCCGGGACAGGGCGTCTGAAGCTTTCTTT. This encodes CASSRDRASEAFF.

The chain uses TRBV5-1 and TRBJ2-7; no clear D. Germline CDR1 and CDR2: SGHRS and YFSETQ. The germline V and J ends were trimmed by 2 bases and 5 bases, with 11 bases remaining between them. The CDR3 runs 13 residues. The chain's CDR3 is CASSFRLEDEQYF. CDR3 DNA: TGCGCCAGCAGCTTTCGGTTAGAGGACGAGCAGTACTTC.

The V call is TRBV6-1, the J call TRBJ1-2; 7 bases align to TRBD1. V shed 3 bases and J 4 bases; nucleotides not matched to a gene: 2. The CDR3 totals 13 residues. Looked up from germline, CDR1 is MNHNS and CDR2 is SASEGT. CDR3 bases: TGTGCCAGCAGTGACCGGGACAGCTATGGCTACACCTTC. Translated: CASSDRDSYGYTF.

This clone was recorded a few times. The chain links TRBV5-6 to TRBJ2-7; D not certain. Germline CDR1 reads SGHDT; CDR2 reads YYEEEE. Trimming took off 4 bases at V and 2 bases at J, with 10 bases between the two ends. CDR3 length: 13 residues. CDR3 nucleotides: TGTGCCAGCAGCCCTGAGTCCGCCTACGAGCAGTACTTC. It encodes CASSPESAYEQYF.

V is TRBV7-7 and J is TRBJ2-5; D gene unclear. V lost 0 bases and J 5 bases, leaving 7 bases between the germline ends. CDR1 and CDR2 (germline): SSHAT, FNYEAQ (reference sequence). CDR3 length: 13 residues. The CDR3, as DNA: TGTGCCAGCAGCTTAGCCCTTATGGAGACCCAGTACTTC. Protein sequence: CASSLALMETQYF. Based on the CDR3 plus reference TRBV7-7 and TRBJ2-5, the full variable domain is GAGVSQSPRYKVTKRGQDVTLRCDPISSHATLYWYQQALGQGPEFLTYFNYEAQPDKSGLPSDRFSAERPEGSISTLTIQRTEQRDSAMYRCASSLALMETQYFGPGTRLLVL.

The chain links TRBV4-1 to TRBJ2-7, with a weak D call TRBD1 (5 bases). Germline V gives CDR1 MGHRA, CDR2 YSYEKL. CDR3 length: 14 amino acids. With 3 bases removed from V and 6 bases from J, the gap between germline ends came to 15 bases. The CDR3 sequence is CASSQGSGIVEQYF. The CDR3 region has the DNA TGCGCCAGCAGCCAGGGGTCAGGGATCGTCGAGCAGTACTTC.

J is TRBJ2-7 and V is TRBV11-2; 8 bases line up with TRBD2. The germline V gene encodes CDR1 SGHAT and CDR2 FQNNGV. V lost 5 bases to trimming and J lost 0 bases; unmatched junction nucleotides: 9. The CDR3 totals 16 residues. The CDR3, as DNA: TGTGCCAGCAGCCCAGGTTCACTAGCGGTCTCCTACGAGCAGTACTTC. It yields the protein CASSPGSLAVSYEQYF.

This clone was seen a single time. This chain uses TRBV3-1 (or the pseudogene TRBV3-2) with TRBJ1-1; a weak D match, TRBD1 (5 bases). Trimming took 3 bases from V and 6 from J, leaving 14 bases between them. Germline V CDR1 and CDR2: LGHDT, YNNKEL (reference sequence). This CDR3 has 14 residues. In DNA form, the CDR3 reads TGTGCCAGCAGCCACCCCAGGGCTCCGGCTGAAGCTTTCTTT. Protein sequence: CASSHPRAPAEAFF.

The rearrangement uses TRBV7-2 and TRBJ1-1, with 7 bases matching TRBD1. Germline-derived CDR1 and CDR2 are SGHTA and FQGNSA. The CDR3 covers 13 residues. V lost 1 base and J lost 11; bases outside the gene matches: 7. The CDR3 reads CASSLVKGAGAFF. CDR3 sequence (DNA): TGTGCCAGCAGCTTAGTTAAGGGGGCCGGGGCTTTCTTT.

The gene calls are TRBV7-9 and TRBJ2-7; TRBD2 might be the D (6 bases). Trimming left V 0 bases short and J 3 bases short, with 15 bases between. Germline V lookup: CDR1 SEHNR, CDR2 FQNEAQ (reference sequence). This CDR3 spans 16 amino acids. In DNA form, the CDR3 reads TGTGCCAGCAGCTTAGCAGCGGGCGGAGGGGACTACGAGCAGTACTTC. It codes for CASSLAAGGGDYEQYF. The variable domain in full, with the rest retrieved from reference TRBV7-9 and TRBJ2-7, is DTGVSQNPRHKITKRGQNVTFRCDPISEHNRLYWYRQTLGQGPEFLTYFQNEAQLEKSRLLSDRFSAERPKGSFSTLEIQRTEQGDSAMYLCASSLAAGGGDYEQYFGPGTRLTVT.

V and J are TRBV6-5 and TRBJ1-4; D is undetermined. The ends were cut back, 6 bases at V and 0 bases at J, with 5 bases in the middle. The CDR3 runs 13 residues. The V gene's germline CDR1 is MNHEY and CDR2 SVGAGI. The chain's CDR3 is CASRGATNEKLFF. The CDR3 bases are TGTGCCAGCAGGGGAGCAACTAATGAAAAACTGTTTTTT.

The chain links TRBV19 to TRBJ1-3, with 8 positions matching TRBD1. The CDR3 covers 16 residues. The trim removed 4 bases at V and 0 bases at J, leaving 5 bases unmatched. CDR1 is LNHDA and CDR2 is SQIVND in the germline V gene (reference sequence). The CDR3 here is CASSTADRASGNTIYF. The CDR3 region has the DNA TGTGCCAGTAGTACCGCGGACAGGGCCTCTGGAAACACCATATATTTT. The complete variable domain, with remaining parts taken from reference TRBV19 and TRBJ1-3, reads DGGITQSPKYLFRKEGQNVTLSCEQNLNHDAMYWYRQDPGQGLRLIYYSQIVNDFQKGDIAEGYSVSREKKESFPLTVTSAQKNPTAFYLCASSTADRASGNTIYFGEGSWLTVV.